This T cell receptor beta chain is from a study of cytomegalovirus exposure and HLA in healthy donors. Study results and caveats: The investigators catalogued about 170 TCR beta chains as cytomegalovirus-associated. A few of the chains that were CMV-associated were confirmed in vitro to be specific for CMV antigens. Most sequenced TCRs were rare (though some public TCRs occurred in many donors).

It was the approximately 130-subject validation cohort, separate from the 666-subject first cohort, to which the donors belonged. About this clone itself: Its specificity is not known.

V lost 3 bases, J lost 4 bases, and 3 bases stayed unmatched. Germline V CDR1 and CDR2: SGHDT, YYEEEE. This CDR3 region has 14 residues. Libraries were prepared by immunoSEQ multiplex PCR; TCRdb keeps only in-frame clonotypes and omits some of them. This sample has approximately 150,000 clones; 87% occur once, and the top ten carry 3.5% to 5%. The chain uses TRBV5-6 and TRBJ2-7; 11 nucleotides line up with TRBD1. Specimen: PBMCs. The clonotype originates from a man in his late teens or twenties in good health and CMV-seropositive. CDR3 sequence reads: CASSWGQGGYEQYF. The CDR3 coding sequence is TGTGCCAGCAGCTGGGGACAGGGGGGTTACGAGCAGTACTTC.